The entry below gives a single T cell receptor (beta chain) sequence along with its context. Antigen: not known. Patients all relapsed after autologous stem cell transplantation, and there was variation in brentuximab vedotin exposure. The CDR3 spans 13 residues. Between the trimmed V and J ends, which lost 1 base and 3 bases, there was a span of 7 bases. Germline loops: CDR1 MNHNS, CDR2 SASEGT. TCRdb's table, derived via immunoSEQ multiplex PCR, lists solely in-frame clones and lacks some. The sample lists roughly 1,200 clones; around 86% were seen once. The record originates from a study of PD-1 blockade in classical Hodgkin lymphoma. General observations from the study: Newly diagnosed patients were reported to exhibit reduced baseline TCR diversity relative to healthy donors.

J is TRBJ2-7 and V is TRBV6-1; no reliable D call. This clonotype originated in a human donor with classical Hodgkin lymphoma. This specimen consisted of peripheral blood mononuclear cells (PBMCs), obtained at baseline. The CDR3 coding sequence is TGTGCCAGCAGTGAAGGTAGGCGCTACGAGCAGTACGTC. Its translation is CASSEGRRYEQYV.